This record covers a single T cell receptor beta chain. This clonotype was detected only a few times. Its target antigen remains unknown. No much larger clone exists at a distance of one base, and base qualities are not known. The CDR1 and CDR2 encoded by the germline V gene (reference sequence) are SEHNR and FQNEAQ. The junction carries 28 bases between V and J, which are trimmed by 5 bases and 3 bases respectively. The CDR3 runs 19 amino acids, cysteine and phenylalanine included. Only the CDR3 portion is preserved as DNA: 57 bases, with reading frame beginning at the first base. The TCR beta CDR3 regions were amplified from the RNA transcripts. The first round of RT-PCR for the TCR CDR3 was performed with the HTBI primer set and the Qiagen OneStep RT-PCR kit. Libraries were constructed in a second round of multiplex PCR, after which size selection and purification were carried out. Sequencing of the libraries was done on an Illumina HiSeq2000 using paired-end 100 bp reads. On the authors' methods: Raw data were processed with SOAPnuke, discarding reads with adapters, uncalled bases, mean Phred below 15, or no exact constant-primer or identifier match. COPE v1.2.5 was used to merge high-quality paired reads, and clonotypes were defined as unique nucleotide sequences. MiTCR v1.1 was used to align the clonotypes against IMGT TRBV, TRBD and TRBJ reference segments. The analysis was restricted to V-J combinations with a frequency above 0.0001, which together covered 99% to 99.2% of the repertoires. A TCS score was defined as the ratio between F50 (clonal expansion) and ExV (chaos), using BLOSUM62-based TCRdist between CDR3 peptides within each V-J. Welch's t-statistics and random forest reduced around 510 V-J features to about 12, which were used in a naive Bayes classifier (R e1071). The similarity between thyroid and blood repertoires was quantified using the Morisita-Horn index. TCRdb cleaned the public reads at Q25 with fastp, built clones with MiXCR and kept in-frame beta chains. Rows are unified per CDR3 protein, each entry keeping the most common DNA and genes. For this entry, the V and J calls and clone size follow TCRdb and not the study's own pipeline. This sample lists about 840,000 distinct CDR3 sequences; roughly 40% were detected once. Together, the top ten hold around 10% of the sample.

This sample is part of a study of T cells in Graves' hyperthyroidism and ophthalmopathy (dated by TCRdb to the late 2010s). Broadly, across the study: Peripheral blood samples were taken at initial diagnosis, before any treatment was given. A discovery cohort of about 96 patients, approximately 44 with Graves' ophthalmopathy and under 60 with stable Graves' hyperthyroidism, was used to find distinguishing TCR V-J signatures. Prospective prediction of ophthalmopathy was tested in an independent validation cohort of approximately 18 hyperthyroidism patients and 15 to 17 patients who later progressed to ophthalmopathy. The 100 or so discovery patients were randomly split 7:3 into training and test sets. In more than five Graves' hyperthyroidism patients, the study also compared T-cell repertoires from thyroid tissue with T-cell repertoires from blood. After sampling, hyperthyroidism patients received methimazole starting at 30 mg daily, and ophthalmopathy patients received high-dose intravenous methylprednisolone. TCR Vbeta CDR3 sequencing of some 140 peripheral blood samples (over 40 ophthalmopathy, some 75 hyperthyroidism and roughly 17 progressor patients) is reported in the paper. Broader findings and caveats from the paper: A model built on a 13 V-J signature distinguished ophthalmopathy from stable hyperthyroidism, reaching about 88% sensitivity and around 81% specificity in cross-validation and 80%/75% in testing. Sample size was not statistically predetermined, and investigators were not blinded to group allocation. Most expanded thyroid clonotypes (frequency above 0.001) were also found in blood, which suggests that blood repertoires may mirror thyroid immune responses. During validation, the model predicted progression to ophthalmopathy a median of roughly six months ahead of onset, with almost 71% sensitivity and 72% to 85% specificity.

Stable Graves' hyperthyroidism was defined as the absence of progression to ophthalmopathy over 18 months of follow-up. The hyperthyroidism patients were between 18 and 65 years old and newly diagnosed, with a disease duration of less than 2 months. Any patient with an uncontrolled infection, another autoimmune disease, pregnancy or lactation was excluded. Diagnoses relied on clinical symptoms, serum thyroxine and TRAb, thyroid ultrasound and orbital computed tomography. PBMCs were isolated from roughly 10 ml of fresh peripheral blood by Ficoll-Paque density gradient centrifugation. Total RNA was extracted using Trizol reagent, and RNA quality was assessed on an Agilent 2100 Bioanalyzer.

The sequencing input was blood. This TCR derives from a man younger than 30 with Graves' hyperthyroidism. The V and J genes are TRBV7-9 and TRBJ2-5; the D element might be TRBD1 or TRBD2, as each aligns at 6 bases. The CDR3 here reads CASSEIRAGRRGAEETQYF. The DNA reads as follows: TGTGCCAGCAGCGAGATCCGGGCAGGCAGGAGGGGGGCCGAAGAGACCCAGTACTTC.